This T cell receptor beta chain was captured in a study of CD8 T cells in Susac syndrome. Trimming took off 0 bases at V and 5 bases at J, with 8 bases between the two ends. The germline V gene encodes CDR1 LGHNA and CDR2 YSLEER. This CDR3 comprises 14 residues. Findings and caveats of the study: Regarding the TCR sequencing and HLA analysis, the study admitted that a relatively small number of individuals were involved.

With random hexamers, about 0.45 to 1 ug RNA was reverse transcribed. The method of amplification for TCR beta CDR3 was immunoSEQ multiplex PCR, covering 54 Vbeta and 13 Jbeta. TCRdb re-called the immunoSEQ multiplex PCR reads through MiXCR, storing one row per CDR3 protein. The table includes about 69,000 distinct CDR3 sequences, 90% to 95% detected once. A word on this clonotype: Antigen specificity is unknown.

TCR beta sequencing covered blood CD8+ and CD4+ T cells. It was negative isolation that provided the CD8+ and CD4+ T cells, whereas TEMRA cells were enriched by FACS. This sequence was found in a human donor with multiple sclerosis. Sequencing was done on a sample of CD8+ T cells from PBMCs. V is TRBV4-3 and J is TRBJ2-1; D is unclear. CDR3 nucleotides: TGCGCCAGCAGCCAAGATGATAAGGACAATGAGCAGTTCTTC. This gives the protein CASSQDDKDNEQFF.